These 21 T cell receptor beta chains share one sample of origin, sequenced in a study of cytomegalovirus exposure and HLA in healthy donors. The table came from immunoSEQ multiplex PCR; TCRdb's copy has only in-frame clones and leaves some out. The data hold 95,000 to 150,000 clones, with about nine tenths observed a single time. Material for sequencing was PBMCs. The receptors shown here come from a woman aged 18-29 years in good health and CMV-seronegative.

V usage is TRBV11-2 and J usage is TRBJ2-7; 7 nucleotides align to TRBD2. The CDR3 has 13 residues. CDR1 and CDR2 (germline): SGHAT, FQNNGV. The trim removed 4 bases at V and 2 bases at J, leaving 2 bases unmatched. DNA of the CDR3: TGTGCCAGCAGCTCGGGACTACCCTACGAGCAGTACTTC. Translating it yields CASSSGLPYEQYF. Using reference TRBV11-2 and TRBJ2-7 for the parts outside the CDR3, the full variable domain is EAGVAQSPRYKIIEKRQSVAFWCNPISGHATLYWYQQILGQGPKLLIQFQNNGVVDDSQLPKDRFSAERLKGVDSTLKIQPAKLEDSAVYLCASSSGLPYEQYFGPGTRLTVT.

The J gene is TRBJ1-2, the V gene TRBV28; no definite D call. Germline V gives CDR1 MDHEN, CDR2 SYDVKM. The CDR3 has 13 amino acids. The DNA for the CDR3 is TGTGGGGCGGGTGCGCTCGCCCCGTATGGCTACACCTTC. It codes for CGAGALAPYGYTF.

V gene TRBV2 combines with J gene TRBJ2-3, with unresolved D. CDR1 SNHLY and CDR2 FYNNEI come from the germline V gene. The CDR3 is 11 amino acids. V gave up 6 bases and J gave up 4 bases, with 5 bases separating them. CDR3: CASRLSDTQYF. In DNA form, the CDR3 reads TGTGCCAGCAGGTTATCAGATACGCAGTATTTT.

CDR3 residues: CASSFAGTDQPQHF. CDR3 coding DNA: TGTGCCAGCAGTTTCGCGGGGACCGATCAGCCCCAGCATTTT. The chain couples TRBV28 to TRBJ1-5; a weak D match, TRBD1 (5 bases). Trimming stripped 3 bases from V and 5 bases from J, with 11 bases between. CDR1 and CDR2 from the germline V gene are MDHEN and SYDVKM. The length of the CDR3 is 14 residues. Complete variable domain (other parts from reference TRBV28 and TRBJ1-5): DVKVTQSSRYLVKRTGEKVFLECVQDMDHENMFWYRQDPGLGLRLIYFSYDVKMKEKGDIPEGYSVSREKKERFSLILESASTNQTSMYLCASSFAGTDQPQHFGDGTRLSIL.

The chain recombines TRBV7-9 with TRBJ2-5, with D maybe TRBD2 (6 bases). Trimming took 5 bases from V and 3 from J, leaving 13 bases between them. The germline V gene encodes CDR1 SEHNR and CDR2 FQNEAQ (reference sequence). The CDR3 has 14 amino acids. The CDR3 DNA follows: TGTGCCAGCAGCCCCGGGACTTGGAAAGAGACCCAGTACTTC. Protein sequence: CASSPGTWKETQYF.

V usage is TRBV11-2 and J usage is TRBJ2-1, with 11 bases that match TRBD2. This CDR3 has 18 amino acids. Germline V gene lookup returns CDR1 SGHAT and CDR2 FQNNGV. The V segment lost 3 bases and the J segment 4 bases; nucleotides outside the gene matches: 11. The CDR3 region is CASSFEGSGRAKYNEQFF. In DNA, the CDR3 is TGTGCCAGCAGCTTTGAAGGTAGCGGGAGGGCCAAGTACAATGAGCAGTTCTTC.

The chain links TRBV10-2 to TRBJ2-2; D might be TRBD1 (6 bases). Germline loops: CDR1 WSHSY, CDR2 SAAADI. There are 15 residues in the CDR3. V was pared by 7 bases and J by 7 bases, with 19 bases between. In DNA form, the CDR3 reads TGCGCCAGCAACACCTTAAAATCAGGGGTCGGGGAGCTGTTTTTT. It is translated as CASNTLKSGVGELFF.

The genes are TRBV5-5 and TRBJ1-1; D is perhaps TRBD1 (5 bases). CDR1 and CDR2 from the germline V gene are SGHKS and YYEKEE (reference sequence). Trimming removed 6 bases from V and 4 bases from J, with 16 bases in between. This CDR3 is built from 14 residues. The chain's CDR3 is CASIRGRGSTEAFF. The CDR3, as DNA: TGTGCCAGCATCCGCGGCCGGGGGTCCACTGAAGCTTTCTTT.

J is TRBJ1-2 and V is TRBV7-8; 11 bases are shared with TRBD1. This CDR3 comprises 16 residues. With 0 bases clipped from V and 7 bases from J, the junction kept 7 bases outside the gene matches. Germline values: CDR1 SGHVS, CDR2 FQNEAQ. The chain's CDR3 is CASSLAGTGGSRGYTF. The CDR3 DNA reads TGTGCCAGCAGCTTAGCGGGGACAGGGGGATCCCGTGGCTACACCTTC.

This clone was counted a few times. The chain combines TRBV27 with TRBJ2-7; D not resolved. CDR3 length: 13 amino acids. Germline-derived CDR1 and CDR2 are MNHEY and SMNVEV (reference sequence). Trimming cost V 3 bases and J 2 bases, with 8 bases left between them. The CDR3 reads CASSFGRTYEQYF. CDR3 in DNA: TGTGCCAGCAGTTTTGGCAGGACCTACGAGCAGTACTTC.

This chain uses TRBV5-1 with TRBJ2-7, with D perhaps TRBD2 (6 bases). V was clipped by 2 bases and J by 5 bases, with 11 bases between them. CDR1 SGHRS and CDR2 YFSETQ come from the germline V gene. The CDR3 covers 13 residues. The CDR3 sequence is CASSLGTADEQYF. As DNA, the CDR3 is TGCGCCAGCAGCTTAGGGACTGCGGACGAGCAGTACTTC.

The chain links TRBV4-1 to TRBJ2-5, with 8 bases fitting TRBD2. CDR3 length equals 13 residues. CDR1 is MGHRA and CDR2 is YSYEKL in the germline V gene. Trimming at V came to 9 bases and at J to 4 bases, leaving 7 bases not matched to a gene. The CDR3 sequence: CASSSGSGETQYF. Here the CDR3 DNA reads TGCGCCAGTTCGAGCGGGAGTGGAGAGACCCAGTACTTC.

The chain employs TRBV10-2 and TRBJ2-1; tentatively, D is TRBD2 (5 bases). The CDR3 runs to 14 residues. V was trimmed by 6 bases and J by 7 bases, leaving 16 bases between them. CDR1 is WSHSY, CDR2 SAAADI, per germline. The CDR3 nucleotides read TGCGCCAGCAGGGTGGAACTAGTGGGGAATGAGCAGTTCTTC. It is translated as CASRVELVGNEQFF.

The CDR3 region is CASSPGLAGGPDTQYF. The CDR3 region has the DNA TGCGCCAGCAGCCCGGGACTAGCGGGAGGGCCAGATACGCAGTATTTT. The V and J genes are TRBV5-1 and TRBJ2-3; 16 bases line up with TRBD2. The CDR3 loop spans 16 amino acids. V dropped 4 bases and J dropped 4; count of bases not matched to a gene: 3. Per the germline V gene, CDR1 is SGHRS and CDR2 is YFSETQ.

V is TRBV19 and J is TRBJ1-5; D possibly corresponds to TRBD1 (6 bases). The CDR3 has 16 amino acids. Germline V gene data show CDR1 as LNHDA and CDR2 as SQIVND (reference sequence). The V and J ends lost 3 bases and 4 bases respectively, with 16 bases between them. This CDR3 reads CASSMRRGGTNQPQHF. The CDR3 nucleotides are TGTGCCAGTAGTATGAGGAGAGGGGGAACGAATCAGCCCCAGCATTTT.

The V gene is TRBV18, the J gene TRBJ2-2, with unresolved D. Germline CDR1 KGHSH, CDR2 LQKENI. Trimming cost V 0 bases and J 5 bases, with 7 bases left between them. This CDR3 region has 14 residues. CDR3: CASSPPSLTGELFF. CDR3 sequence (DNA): TGTGCCAGCTCACCACCATCTCTGACCGGGGAGCTGTTTTTT.

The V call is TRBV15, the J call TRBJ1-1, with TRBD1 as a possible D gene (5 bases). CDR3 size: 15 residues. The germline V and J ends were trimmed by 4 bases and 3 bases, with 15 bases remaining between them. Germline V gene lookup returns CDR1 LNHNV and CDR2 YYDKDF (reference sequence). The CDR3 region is CATSTLGGEDTEAFF. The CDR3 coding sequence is TGTGCCACCAGCACCCTGGGAGGGGAGGACACTGAAGCTTTCTTT. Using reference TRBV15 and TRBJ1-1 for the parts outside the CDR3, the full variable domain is DAMVIQNPRYQVTQFGKPVTLSCSQTLNHNVMYWYQQKSSQAPKLLFHYYDKDFNNEADTPDNFQSRRPNTSFCFLDIRSPGLGDTAMYLCATSTLGGEDTEAFFGQGTRLTVV.

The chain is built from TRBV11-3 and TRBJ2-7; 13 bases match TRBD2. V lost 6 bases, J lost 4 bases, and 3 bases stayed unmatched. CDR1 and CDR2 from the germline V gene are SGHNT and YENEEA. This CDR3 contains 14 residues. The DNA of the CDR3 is TGTGCCAGCAGTTGGACTAGCGGGAGATACGAGCAGTACTTC. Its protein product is CASSWTSGRYEQYF.

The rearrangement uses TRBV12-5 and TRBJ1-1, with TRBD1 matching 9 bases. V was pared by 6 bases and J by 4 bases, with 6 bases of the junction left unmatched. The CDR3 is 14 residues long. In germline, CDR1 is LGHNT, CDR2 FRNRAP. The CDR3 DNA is TGTGCTAGTGGCAAACAGGGGGCGAGCACTGAAGCTTTCTTT. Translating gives CASGKQGASTEAFF.

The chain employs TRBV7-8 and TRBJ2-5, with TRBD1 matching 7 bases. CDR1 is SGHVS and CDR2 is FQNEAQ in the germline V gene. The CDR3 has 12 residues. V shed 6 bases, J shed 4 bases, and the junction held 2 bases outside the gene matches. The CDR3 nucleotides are TGTGCCAGCAGGTCAGGGGGAGAGACCCAGTACTTC. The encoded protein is CASRSGGETQYF.

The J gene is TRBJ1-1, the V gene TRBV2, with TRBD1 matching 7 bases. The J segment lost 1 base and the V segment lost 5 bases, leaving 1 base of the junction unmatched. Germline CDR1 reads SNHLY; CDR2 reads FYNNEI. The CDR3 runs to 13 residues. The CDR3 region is CASSQGENTEAFF. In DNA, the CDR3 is TGTGCCAGCAGTCAGGGGGAGAACACTGAAGCTTTCTTT.